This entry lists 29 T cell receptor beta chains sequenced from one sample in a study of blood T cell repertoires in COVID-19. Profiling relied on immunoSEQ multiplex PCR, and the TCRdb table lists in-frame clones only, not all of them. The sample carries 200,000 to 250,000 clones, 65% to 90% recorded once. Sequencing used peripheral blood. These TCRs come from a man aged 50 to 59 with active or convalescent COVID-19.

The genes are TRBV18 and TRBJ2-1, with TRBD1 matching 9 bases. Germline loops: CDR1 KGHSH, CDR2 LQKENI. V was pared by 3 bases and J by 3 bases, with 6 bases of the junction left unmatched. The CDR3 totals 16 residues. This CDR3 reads CASSPTTGGIYNEQFF. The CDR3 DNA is TGTGCCAGCTCACCCACTACAGGGGGCATCTACAATGAGCAGTTCTTC.

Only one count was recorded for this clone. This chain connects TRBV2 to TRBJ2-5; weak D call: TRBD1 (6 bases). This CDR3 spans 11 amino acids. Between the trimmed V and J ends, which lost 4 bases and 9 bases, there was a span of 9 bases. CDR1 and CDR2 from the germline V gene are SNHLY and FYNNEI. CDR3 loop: CASSGEGAQYF. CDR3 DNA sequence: TGTGCCAGCAGTGGAGAGGGGGCCCAGTACTTC.

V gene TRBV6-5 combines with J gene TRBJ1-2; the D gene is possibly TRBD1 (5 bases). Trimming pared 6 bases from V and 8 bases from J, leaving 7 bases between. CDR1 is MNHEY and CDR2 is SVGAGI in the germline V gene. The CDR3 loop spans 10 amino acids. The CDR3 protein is CASRGVGYTF. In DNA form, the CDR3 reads TGTGCCAGCAGAGGGGTCGGCTACACCTTC.

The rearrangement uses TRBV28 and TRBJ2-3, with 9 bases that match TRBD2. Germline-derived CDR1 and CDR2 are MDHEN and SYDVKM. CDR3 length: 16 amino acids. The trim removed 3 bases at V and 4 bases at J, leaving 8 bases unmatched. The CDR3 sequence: CASSLRLAGNSDTQYF. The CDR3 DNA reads TGTGCCAGCAGTTTGAGGCTAGCGGGGAATTCAGATACGCAGTATTTT.

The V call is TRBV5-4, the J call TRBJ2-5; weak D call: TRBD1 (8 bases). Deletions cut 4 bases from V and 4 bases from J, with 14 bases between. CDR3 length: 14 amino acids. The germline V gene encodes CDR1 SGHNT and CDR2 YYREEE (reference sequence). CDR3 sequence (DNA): TGTGCCAGCAGCCGGGGAGGGACAGGAGAGACCCAGTACTTC. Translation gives CASSRGGTGETQYF.

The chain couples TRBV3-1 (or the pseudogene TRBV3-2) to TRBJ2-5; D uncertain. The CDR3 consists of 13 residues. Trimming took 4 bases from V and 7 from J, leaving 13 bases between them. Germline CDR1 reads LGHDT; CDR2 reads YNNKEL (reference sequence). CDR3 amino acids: CASSPYPTWTQYF. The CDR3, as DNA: TGTGCCAGCAGCCCGTACCCGACATGGACCCAGTACTTC.

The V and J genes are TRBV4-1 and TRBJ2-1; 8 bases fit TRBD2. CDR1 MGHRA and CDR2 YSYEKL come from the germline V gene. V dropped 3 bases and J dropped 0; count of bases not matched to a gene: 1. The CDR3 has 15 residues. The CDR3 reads CASSQREASYNEQFF. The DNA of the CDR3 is TGCGCCAGCAGCCAGCGGGAGGCCTCCTACAATGAGCAGTTCTTC.

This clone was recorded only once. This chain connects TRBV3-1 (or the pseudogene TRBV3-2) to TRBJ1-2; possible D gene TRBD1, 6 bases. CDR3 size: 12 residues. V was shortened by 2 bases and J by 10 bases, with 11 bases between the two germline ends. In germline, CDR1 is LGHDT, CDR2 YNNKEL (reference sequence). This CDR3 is CASSQSDSHYTF. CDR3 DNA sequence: TGTGCCAGCAGCCAATCGGACAGCCACTACACCTTC.

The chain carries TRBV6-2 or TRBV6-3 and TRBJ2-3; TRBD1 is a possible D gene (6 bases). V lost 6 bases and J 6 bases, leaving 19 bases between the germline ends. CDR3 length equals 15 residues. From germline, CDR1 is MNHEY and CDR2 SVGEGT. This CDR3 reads CASSRQVMPRDTQYF. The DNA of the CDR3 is TGTGCCAGCAGCAGACAGGTCATGCCAAGGGATACGCAGTATTTT.

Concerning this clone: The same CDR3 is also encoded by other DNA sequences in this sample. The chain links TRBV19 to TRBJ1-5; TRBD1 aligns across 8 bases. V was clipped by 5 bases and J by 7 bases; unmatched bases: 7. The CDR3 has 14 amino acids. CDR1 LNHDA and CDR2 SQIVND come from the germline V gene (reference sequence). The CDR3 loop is CASSRQGLGQPQHF. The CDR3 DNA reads TGTGCCAGTAGTCGACAGGGGCTAGGCCAGCCCCAGCATTTT. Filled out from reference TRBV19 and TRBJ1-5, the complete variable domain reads DGGITQSPKYLFRKEGQNVTLSCEQNLNHDAMYWYRQDPGQGLRLIYYSQIVNDFQKGDIAEGYSVSREKKESFPLTVTSAQKNPTAFYLCASSRQGLGQPQHFGDGTRLSIL.

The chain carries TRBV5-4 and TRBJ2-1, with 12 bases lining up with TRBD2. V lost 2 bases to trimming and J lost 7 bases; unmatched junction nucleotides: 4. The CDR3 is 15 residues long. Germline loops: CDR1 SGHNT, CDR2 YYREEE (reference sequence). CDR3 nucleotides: TGTGCCAGCAGCTTCCTAGCGGGGGGGAGGAATGAGCAGTTCTTC. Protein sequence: CASSFLAGGRNEQFF.

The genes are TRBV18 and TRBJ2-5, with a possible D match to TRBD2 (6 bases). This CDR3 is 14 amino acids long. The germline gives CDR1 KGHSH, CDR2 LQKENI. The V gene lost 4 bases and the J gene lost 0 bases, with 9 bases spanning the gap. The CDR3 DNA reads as TGTGCCAGCTCACTGCGACTAGACCAAGAGACCCAGTACTTC. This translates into CASSLRLDQETQYF.

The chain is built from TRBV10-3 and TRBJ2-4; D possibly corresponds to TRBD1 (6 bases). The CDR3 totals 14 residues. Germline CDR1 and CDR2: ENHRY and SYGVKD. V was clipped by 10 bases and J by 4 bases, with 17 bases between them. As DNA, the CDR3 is TGTGCCACCCAGGACAGCCAAAGGAAAAACATTCAGTACTTC. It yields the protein CATQDSQRKNIQYF.

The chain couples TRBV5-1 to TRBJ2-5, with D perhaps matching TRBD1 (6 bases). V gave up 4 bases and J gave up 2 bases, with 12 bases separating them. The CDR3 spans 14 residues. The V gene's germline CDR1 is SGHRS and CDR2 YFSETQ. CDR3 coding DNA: TGCGCCAGCAGCCCCGGGACATATCAAGAGACCCAGTACTTC. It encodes CASSPGTYQETQYF.

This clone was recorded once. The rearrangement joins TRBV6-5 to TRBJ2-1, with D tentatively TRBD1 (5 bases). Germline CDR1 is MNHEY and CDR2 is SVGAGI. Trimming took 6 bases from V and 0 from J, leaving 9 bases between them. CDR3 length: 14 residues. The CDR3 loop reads CASSRQGSYNEQFF. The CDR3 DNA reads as TGTGCCAGCAGCCGTCAGGGCTCCTACAATGAGCAGTTCTTC.

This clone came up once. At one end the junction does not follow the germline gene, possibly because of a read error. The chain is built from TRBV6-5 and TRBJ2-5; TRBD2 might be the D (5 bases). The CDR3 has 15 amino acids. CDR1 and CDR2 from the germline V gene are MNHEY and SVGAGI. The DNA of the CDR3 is TGTGCCAGCAAATATAGCGTCGTGGGCCAAGAGGCCCAGTACTTC. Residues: CASKYSVVGQEAQYF.

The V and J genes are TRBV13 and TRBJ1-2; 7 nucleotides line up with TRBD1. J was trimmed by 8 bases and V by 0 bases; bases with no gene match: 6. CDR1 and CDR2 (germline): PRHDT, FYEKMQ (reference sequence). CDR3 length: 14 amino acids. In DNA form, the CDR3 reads TGTGCCAGCAGCTTAGGCGGACAGGTCAGGGGCTACACCTTC. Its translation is CASSLGGQVRGYTF.

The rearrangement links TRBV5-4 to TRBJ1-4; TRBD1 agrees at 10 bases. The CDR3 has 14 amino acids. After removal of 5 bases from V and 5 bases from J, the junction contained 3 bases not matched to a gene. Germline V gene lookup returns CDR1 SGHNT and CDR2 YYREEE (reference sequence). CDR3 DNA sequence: TGTGCCAGCAGACGACAGGGGGCAAATGAAAAACTGTTTTTT. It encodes CASRRQGANEKLFF.

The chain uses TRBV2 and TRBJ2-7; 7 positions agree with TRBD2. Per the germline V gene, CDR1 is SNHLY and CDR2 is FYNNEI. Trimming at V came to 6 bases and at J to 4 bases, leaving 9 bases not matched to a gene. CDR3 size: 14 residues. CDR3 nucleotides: TGTGCCAGCAGAGGAGGAGGGGAGGGGTACGAGCAGTACTTC. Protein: CASRGGGEGYEQYF.

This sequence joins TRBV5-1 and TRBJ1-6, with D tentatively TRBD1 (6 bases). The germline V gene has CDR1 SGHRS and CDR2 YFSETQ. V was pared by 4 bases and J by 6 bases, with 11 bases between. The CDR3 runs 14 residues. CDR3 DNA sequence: TGCGCCAGCAGCCGCGGACAGCGTAATTCACCCCTCCACTTT. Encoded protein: CASSRGQRNSPLHF.

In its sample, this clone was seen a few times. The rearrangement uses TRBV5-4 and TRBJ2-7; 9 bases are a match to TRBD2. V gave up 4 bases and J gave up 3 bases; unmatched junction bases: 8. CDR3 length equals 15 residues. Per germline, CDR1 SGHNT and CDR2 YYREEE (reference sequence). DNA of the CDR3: TGTGCCAGCAGCCCCGGGCGACTAGCGGACTACGAGCAGTACTTC. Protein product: CASSPGRLADYEQYF.

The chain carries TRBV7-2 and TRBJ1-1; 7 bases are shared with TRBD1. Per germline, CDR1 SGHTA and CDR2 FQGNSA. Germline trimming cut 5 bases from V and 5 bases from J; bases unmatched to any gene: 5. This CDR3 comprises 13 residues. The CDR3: CASSTTGWTEAFF. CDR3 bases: TGTGCCAGCAGCACGACAGGGTGGACTGAAGCTTTCTTT.

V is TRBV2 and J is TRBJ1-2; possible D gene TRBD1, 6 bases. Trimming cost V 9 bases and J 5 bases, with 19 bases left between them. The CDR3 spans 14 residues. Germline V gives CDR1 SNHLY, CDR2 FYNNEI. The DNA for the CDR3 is TGTGCCAGAAGGGGGGGCAGGGAGGTTTATGGCTACACCTTC. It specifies CARRGGREVYGYTF.

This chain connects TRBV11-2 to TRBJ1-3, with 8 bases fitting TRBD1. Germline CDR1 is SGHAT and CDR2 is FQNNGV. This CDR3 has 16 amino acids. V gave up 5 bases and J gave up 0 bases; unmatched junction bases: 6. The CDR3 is CASSVGTGSSGNTIYF. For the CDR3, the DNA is TGTGCCAGCAGCGTTGGGACAGGCAGCTCTGGAAACACCATATATTTT.

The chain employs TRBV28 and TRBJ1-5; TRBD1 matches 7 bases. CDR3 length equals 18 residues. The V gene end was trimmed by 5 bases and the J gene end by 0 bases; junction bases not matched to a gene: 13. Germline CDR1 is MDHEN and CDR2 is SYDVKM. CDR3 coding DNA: TGTGCCAGCAGTCCCCGCCGGGACAGAAGCCATAGCAATCAGCCCCAGCATTTT. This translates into CASSPRRDRSHSNQPQHF.

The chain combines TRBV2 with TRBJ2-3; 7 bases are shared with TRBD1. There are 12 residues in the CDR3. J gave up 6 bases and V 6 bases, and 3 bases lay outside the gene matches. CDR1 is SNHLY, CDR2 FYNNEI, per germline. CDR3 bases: TGTGCCAGCAGCCCCAGGGGGGATACGCAGTATTTT. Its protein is CASSPRGDTQYF.

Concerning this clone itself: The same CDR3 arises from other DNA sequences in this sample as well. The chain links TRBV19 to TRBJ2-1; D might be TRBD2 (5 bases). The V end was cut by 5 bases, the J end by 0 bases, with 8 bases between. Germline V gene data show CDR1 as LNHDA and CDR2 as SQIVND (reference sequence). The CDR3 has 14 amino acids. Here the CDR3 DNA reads TGTGCCAGTAGTTCGAGCGGCTCCTACAATGAGCAGTTCTTC. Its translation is CASSSSGSYNEQFF.

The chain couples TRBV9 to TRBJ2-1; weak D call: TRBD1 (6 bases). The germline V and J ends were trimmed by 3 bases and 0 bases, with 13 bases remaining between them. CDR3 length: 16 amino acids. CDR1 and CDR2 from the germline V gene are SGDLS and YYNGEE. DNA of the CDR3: TGTGCCAGCAGCGAGACAAGGGGGTCCTCCTACAATGAGCAGTTCTTC. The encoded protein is CASSETRGSSYNEQFF. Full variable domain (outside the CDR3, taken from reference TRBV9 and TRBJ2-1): DSGVTQTPKHLITATGQRVTLRCSPRSGDLSVYWYQQSLDQGLQFLIQYYNGEERAKGNILERFSAQQFPDLHSELNLSSLELGDSALYFCASSETRGSSYNEQFFGPGTRLTVL.

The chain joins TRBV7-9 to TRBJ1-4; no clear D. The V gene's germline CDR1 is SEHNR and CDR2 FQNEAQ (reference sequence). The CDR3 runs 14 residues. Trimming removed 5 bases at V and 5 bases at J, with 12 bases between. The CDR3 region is CASSVGRENEKLFF. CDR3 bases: TGTGCCAGCAGCGTCGGACGGGAAAATGAAAAACTGTTTTTT.